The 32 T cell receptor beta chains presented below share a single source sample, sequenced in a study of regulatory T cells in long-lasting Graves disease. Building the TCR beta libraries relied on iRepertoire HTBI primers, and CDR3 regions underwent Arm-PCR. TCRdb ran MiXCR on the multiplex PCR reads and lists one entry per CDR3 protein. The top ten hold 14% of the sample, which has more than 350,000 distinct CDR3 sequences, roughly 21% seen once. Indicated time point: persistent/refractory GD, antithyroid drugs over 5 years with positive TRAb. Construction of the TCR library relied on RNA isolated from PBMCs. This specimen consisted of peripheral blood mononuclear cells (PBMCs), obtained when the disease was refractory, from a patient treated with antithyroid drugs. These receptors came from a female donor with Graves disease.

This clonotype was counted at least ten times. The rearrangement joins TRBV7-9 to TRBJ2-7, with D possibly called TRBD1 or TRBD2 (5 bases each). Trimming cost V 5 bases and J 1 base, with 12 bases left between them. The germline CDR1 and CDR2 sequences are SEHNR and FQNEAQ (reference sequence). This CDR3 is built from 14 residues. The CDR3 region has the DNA TGTGCCAGCAGCCGGGACGGGGCGTCCTACGAGCAGTACTTC. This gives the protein CASSRDGASYEQYF.

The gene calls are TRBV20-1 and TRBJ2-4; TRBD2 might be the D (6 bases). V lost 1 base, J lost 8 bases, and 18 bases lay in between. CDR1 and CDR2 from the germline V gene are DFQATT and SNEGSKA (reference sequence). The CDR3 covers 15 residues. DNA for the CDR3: TGCAGTGCTAGAGTCGCGGGGCAGGGTAGGGACATTCAGTACTTC. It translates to CSARVAGQGRDIQYF.

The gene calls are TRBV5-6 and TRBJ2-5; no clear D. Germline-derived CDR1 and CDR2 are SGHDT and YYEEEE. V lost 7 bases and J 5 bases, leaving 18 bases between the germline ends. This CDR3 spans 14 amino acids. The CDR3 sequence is CASGIDSGGETQYF. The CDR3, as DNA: TGTGCCAGCGGCATCGACTCGGGTGGGGAGACCCAGTACTTC.

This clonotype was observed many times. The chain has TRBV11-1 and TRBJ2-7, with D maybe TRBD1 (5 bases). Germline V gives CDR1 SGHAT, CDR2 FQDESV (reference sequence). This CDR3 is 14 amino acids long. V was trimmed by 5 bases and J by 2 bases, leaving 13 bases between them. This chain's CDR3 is CASSPQGFPYEQYF. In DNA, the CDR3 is TGTGCCAGCAGCCCGCAGGGTTTCCCCTACGAGCAGTACTTC.

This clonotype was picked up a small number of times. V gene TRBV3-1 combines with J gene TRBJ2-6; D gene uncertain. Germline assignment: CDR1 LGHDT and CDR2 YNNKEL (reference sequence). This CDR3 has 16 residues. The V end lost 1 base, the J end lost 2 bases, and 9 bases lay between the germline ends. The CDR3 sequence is CASSQVSGAGANVLTF. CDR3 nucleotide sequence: TGTGCCAGCAGCCAAGTTTCGGGTGCTGGGGCCAACGTCCTGACTTTC.

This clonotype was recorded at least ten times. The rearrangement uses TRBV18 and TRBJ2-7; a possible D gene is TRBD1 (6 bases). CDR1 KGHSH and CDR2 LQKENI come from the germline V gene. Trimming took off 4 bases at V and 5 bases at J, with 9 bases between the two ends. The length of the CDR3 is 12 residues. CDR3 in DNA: TGTGCCAGCTCACATACAGGGAACGAGCAGTACTTC. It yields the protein CASSHTGNEQYF.

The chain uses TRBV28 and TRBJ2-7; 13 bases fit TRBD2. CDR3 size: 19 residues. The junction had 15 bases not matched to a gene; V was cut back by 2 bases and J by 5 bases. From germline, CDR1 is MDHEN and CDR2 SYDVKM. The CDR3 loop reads CASSLGLAGELNLDDEQYF. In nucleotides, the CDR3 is TGTGCCAGCAGTTTAGGACTAGCGGGAGAATTGAACTTAGACGACGAGCAGTACTTC. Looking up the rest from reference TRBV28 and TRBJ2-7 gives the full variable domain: DVKVTQSSRYLVKRTGEKVFLECVQDMDHENMFWYRQDPGLGLRLIYFSYDVKMKEKGDIPEGYSVSREKKERFSLILESASTNQTSMYLCASSLGLAGELNLDDEQYFGPGTRLTVT.

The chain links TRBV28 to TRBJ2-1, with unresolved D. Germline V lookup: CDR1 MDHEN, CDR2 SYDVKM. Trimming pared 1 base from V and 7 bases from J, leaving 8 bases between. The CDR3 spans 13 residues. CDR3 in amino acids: CASSLSWVNEQFF. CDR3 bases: TGTGCCAGCAGTTTATCGTGGGTAAATGAGCAGTTCTTC. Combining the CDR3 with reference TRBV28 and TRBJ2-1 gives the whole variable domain DVKVTQSSRYLVKRTGEKVFLECVQDMDHENMFWYRQDPGLGLRLIYFSYDVKMKEKGDIPEGYSVSREKKERFSLILESASTNQTSMYLCASSLSWVNEQFFGPGTRLTVL.

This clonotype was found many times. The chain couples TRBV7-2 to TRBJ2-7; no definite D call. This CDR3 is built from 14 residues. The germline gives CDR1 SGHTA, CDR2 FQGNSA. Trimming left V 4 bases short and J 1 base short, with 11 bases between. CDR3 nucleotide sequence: TGTGCCAGCAGCTGGGCGGTGGTGTCCTACGAGCAGTACTTC. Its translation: CASSWAVVSYEQYF.

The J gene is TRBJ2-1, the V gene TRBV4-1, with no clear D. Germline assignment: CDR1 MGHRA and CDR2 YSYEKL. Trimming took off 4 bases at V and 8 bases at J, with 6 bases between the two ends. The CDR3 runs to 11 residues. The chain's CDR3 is CASSLMHEQFF. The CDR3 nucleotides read TGCGCCAGCAGCCTCATGCATGAGCAGTTCTTC.

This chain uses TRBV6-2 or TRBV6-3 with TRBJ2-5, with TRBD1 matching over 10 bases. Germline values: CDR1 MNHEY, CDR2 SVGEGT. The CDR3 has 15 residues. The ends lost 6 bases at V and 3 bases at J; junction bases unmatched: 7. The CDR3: CASRPGQGWEETQYF. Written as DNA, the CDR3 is TGTGCCAGCAGACCGGGACAGGGGTGGGAAGAGACCCAGTACTTC.

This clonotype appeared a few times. CDR3 nucleotides: TGCGCCAGCAGCTTGGATCTTATAACGGCCCAAGAGACCCAGTACTTC. Amino acid sequence: CASSLDLITAQETQYF. The V call is TRBV5-1, the J call TRBJ2-5; D remains ambiguous. The V gene lost 0 bases and the J gene lost 1 base, with 13 bases spanning the gap. Germline-derived CDR1 and CDR2 are SGHRS and YFSETQ. This CDR3 has 16 residues.

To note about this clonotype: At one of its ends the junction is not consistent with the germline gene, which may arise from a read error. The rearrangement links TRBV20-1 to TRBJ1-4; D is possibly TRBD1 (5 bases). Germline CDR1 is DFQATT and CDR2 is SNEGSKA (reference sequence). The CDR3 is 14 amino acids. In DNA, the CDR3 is TGCAGTGCTGGCGAGACAGCGACTACTGAAAAACTGTTTTTT. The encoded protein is CSAGETATTEKLFF.

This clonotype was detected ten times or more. CDR3 amino acids: CASSLTKNYGYTF. For the CDR3, the DNA is TGTGCCAGCAGCCTAACCAAAAACTATGGCTACACCTTC. The V call is TRBV12-3 or TRBV12-4, the J call TRBJ1-2; no clear D gene. V gave up 6 bases and J gave up 2 bases, with 10 bases separating them. This CDR3 contains 13 residues.

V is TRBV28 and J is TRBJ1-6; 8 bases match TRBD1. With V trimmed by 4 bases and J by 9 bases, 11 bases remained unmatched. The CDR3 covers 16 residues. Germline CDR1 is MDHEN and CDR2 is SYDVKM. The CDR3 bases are TGTGCCAGCAGTTCTAAAACCAGGGGGCGAGGTTCACCCCTCCACTTT. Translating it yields CASSSKTRGRGSPLHF.

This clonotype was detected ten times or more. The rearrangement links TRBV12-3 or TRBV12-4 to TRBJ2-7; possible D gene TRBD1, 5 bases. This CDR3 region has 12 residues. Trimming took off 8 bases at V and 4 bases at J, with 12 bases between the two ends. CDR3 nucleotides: TGTGCCAGCCTAGGGGAAGAATACGAGCAGTACTTC. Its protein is CASLGEEYEQYF.

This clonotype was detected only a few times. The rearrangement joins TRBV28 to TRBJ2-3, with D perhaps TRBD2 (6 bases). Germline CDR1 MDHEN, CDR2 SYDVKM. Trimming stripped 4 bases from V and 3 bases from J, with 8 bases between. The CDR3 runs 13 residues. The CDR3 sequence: CASSSRETDTQYF. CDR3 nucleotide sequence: TGTGCCAGCAGTTCCCGGGAGACAGATACGCAGTATTTT.

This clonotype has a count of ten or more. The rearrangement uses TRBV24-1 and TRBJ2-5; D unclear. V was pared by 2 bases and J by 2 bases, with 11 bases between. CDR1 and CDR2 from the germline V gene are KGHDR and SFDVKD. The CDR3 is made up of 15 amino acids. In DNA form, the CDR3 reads TGTGCCACCAGTGATTCGCCGGGCCAACAAGAGACCCAGTACTTC. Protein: CATSDSPGQQETQYF.

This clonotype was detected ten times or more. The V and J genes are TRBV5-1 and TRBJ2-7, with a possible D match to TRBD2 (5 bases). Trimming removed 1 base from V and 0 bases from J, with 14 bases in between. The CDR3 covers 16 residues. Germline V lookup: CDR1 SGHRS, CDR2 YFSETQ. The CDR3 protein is CASSLIASSNSYEQYF. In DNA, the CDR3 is TGCGCCAGCAGCTTGATCGCTAGCTCCAACTCCTACGAGCAGTACTTC.

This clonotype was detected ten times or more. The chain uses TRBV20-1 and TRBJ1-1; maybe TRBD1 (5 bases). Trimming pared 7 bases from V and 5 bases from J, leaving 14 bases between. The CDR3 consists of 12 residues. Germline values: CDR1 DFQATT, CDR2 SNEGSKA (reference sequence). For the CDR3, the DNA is TGCAGTGTTACAGGAAGGTGGACTGAAGCTTTCTTT. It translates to CSVTGRWTEAFF.

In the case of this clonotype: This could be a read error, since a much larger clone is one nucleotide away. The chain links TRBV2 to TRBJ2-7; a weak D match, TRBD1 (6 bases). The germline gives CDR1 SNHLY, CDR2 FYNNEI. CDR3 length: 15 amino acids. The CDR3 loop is CASSDRRDIRYGQYF. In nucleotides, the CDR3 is TGTGCCAGCAGTGATCGTCGGGACATTCGTTACGGGCAGTACTTC. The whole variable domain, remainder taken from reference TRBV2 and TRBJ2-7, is EPEVTQTPSHQVTQMGQEVILRCVPISNHLYFYWYRQILGQKVEFLVSFYNNEISEKSEIFDDQFSVERPDGSNFTLKIRSTKLEDSAMYFCASSDRRDIRYGQYFGPGTRLTVT.

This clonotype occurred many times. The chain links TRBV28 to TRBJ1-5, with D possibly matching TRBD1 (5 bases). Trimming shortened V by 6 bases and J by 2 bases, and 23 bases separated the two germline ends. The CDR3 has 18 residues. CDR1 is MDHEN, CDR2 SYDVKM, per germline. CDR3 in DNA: TGTGCCAGCAGCCCAGGGCGGTTTGGAAGTTTGGGCAATCAGCCCCAGCATTTT. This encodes CASSPGRFGSLGNQPQHF.

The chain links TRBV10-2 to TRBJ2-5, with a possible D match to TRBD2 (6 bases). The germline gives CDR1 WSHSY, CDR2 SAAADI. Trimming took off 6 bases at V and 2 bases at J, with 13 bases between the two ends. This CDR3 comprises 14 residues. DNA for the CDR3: TGCGCCAGCAGCGCGCTAGCGTCTCAAGAGACCCAGTACTTC. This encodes CASSALASQETQYF.

CDR3 amino acids: CSARDGTRHPYEQYF. CDR3 in DNA: TGCAGTGCTAGAGATGGGACACGGCATCCCTACGAGCAGTACTTC. This chain links TRBV20-1 with TRBJ2-7, with D possibly being TRBD1 (6 bases). V shed 0 bases and J shed 2 bases, with 14 bases lying between them. The CDR3 has 15 amino acids. CDR1 and CDR2 (germline): DFQATT, SNEGSKA (reference sequence).

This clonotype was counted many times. The CDR3 region is CASLDRETQYF. The CDR3 nucleotides are TGTGCCTCCTTGGACCGGGAGACCCAGTACTTC. J is TRBJ2-5 and V is TRBV28; no clear D gene. CDR1 and CDR2 (germline): MDHEN, SYDVKM. This CDR3 is built from 11 residues. V dropped 11 bases and J dropped 5 bases, with 12 bases sitting between them.

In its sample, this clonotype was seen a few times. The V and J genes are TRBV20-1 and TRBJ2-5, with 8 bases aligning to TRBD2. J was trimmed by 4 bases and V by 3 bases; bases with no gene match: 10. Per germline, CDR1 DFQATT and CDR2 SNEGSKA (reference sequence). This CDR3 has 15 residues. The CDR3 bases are TGCAGTGCTAGGGATCCGGGAGGGGCTGGAGAGACCCAGTACTTC. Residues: CSARDPGGAGETQYF.

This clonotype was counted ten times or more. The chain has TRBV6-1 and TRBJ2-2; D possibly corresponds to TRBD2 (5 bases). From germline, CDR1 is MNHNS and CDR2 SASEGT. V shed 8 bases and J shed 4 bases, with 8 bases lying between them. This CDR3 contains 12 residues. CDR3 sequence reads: CASGRGTGELFF. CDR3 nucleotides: TGTGCCAGCGGGAGAGGCACCGGGGAGCTGTTTTTT.

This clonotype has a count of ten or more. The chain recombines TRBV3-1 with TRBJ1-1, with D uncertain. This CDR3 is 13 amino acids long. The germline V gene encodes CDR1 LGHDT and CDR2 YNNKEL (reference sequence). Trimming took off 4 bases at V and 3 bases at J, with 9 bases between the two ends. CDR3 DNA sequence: TGTGCCAGCAGCCCCGGACGGGACACTGAAGCTTTCTTT. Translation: CASSPGRDTEAFF.

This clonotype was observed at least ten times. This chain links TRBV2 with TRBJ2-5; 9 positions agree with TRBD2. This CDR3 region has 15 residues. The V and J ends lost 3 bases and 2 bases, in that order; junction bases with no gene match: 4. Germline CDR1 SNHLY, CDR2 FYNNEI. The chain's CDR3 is CASSDGLAGQETQYF. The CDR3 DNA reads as TGTGCCAGCAGTGACGGGCTAGCGGGACAAGAGACCCAGTACTTC.

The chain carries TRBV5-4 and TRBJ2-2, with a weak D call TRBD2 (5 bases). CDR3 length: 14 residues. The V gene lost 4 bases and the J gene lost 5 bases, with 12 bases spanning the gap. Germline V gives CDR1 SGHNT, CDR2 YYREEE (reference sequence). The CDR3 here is CASSPSAGTGELFF. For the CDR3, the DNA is TGTGCCAGCAGCCCCTCCGCGGGTACCGGGGAGCTGTTTTTT.

The CDR3 protein is CASSGGLNEETQYF. The CDR3 region has the DNA TGCGCCAGCAGCGGCGGGCTTAACGAAGAGACCCAGTACTTC. The gene calls are TRBV5-1 and TRBJ2-5, with D perhaps matching TRBD2 (5 bases). Germline CDR1 reads SGHRS; CDR2 reads YFSETQ. Trimming shortened V by 4 bases and J by 3 bases, and 13 bases separated the two germline ends. CDR3 length: 14 residues. The full variable domain, its missing parts supplied by reference TRBV5-1 and TRBJ2-5, is KAGVTQTPRYLIKTRGQQVTLSCSPISGHRSVSWYQQTPGQGLQFLFEYFSETQRNKGNFPGRFSGRQFSNSRSEMNVSTLELGDSALYLCASSGGLNEETQYFGPGTRLLVL.

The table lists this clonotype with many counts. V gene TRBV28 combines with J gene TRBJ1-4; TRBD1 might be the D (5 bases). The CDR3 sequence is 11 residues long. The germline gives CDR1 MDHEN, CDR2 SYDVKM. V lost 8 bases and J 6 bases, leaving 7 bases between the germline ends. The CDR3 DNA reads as TGTGCCAGCCAGGGTGATGAAAAACTGTTTTTT. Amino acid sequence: CASQGDEKLFF.